The 21 T cell receptor beta chains below come from one sample, sequenced in a study of PD-1 blockade in mismatch repair-deficient tumors. Measured with immunoSEQ multiplex PCR; TCRdb has only the in-frame clones, and not every one. Seen here are 30,000 to 40,000 clones, roughly 84% observed once, and the top ten hold approximately 3.5%. The sample in question was peripheral blood, obtained about 76 weeks after starting pembrolizumab. The receptors derive from an adult with mismatch repair-deficient cancer.

CDR3 sequence: CASSLPPALAASYEQYF. The CDR3 coding sequence is TGTGCCAGCAGCTTGCCCCCGGCACTAGCGGCATCCTACGAGCAGTACTTC. The chain couples TRBV5-4 to TRBJ2-7, with 8 bases identical to TRBD2. The CDR3 consists of 17 residues. V gave up 1 base and J gave up 1 base; unmatched junction bases: 10. The V gene's germline CDR1 is SGHNT and CDR2 YYREEE (reference sequence).

This chain joins TRBV2 and TRBJ1-1; possibly TRBD1 for D (6 bases). The CDR3 loop spans 17 amino acids. The V end lost 4 bases, the J end lost 0 bases, and 18 bases lay between the germline ends. Germline V gene sequence: CDR1 SNHLY, CDR2 FYNNEI. The CDR3 DNA sequence: TGTGCCAGCAGTGCGATAGTGCGGACAGTAATGAACACTGAAGCTTTCTTT. Its translation: CASSAIVRTVMNTEAFF.

This chain links TRBV9 with TRBJ1-1; perhaps TRBD1 as D (6 bases). CDR1 and CDR2 (germline): SGDLS, YYNGEE. V shed 4 bases and J shed 1 base, with 20 bases lying between them. The CDR3 covers 17 residues. Here the CDR3 reads CASSFGPGLGANTEAFF. CDR3 nucleotides: TGTGCCAGCAGCTTTGGACCCGGGCTGGGGGCGAACACTGAAGCTTTCTTT.

This clone was recorded once. This chain connects TRBV11-3 to TRBJ1-1; D gene uncertain. CDR1 is SGHNT and CDR2 is YENEEA in the germline V gene. The CDR3 totals 14 residues. The V end lost 0 bases, the J end lost 1 base, and 6 bases lay between the germline ends. DNA of the CDR3: TGTGCCAGCAGCTTAGACGCAGCGAACACTGAAGCTTTCTTT. Amino acids: CASSLDAANTEAFF. Combining the CDR3 with reference TRBV11-3 and TRBJ1-1 gives the whole variable domain EAGVVQSPRYKIIEKKQPVAFWCNPISGHNTLYWYLQNLGQGPELLIRYENEEAVDDSQLPKDRFSAERLKGVDSTLKIQPAELGDSAVYLCASSLDAANTEAFFGQGTRLTVV.

This chain uses TRBV7-6 with TRBJ2-7, with 7 nucleotides matching TRBD2. CDR3 length equals 15 residues. J gave up 0 bases and V 5 bases, and 7 bases lay outside the gene matches. In germline, CDR1 is SGHVS, CDR2 FNYEAQ. The CDR3 here is CASSPGRGASYEQYF. The CDR3 DNA follows: TGTGCCAGCAGCCCAGGGAGGGGAGCCTCCTACGAGCAGTACTTC. The full variable domain, its missing parts supplied by reference TRBV7-6 and TRBJ2-7, is GAGVSQSPRYKVTKRGQDVALRCDPISGHVSLYWYRQALGQGPEFLTYFNYEAQQDKSGLPNDRFSAERPEGSISTLTIQRTEQRDSAMYRCASSPGRGASYEQYFGPGTRLTVT.

This clone occurred once. The gene calls are TRBV12-5 and TRBJ2-3; possible D gene TRBD2, 5 bases. Between the trimmed V and J ends, which lost 2 bases and 0 bases, there was a span of 24 bases. There are 20 residues in the CDR3. CDR1 and CDR2 (germline): LGHNT, FRNRAP. In nucleotides, the CDR3 is TGTGCTAGTGGTTTGCCCCCGGTGTGGGAGAGGATTACTAGCACAGATACGCAGTATTTT. Its protein product is CASGLPPVWERITSTDTQYF.

The rearrangement uses TRBV19 and TRBJ2-3; the D gene is possibly TRBD2 (5 bases). V dropped 0 bases and J dropped 2 bases, with 9 bases sitting between them. CDR1 and CDR2 from the germline V gene are LNHDA and SQIVND (reference sequence). The CDR3 sequence is 15 residues long. CDR3 in amino acids: CASSIESGFTDTQYF. CDR3 coding DNA: TGTGCCAGTAGTATAGAATCGGGGTTCACAGATACGCAGTATTTT.

The rearrangement links TRBV30 to TRBJ1-3; 7 bases are a match to TRBD1. The V segment lost 5 bases and the J segment 2 bases; nucleotides outside the gene matches: 0. This CDR3 is 12 amino acids long. Germline CDR1 reads GTSNPN; CDR2 reads SVGIG (reference sequence). For the CDR3, the DNA is TGTGCCTGGGGGACAGCTGGAAACACCATATATTTT. It is translated as CAWGTAGNTIYF.

J is TRBJ2-2 and V is TRBV27; D remains ambiguous. CDR3 size: 15 residues. The germline V gene has CDR1 MNHEY and CDR2 SMNVEV (reference sequence). Trimming left V 4 bases short and J 5 bases short, with 14 bases between. CDR3 in DNA: TGTGCCAGCAGTTATTGGCCCCGGCGAACCGGGGAGCTGTTTTTT. This codes for CASSYWPRRTGELFF.

This rearrangement joins TRBV7-8 to TRBJ2-1; D is perhaps TRBD1 or TRBD2 (6 bases each). The V gene lost 0 bases and the J gene lost 4 bases, with 16 bases spanning the gap. CDR1 SGHVS and CDR2 FQNEAQ come from the germline V gene. The CDR3 length is 17 residues. CDR3 protein: CASSLAIRRGTYNEQFF. DNA for the CDR3: TGTGCCAGCAGCTTAGCGATCCGGAGGGGGACTTACAATGAGCAGTTCTTC.

The V gene is TRBV30, the J gene TRBJ2-3; the D gene is possibly TRBD2 (6 bases). The V and J ends lost 5 bases and 0 bases respectively, with 15 bases between them. The CDR3 loop spans 15 amino acids. CDR1 GTSNPN and CDR2 SVGIG come from the germline V gene (reference sequence). The CDR3 protein is CAWEIGGWSTDTQYF. CDR3 DNA: TGTGCCTGGGAAATCGGGGGATGGAGCACAGATACGCAGTATTTT.

The gene calls are TRBV7-3 and TRBJ2-1; D unclear. From germline, CDR1 is SGHTA and CDR2 FQGTGA. The CDR3 runs to 13 residues. Between the trimmed V and J ends, which lost 1 base and 5 bases, there was a span of 6 bases. The CDR3 reads CASSLNMNNEQFF. As DNA, the CDR3 is TGTGCCAGCAGCTTAAACATGAACAATGAGCAGTTCTTC.

The chain uses TRBV6-4 and TRBJ1-1; 8 nucleotides align to TRBD1. After removal of 2 bases from V and 1 base from J, the junction contained 3 bases not matched to a gene. The CDR3 extends over 15 amino acids. Germline-derived CDR1 and CDR2 are MRHNA and SNTAGT. CDR3 loop: CASSDTGTGNTEAFF. The CDR3 region has the DNA TGTGCCAGCAGTGACACCGGGACAGGGAACACTGAAGCTTTCTTT.

This clone was picked up one time. CDR3 DNA sequence: TGCGCCAGCAGCCCCCTAGCGGGGACCGTCTCCTACGAGCAGTACTTC. This encodes CASSPLAGTVSYEQYF. The gene calls are TRBV4-1 and TRBJ2-7; 9 bases fit TRBD2. Unmatched junction bases numbered 7, after V lost 4 bases and J lost 0 bases. From germline, CDR1 is MGHRA and CDR2 YSYEKL. The length of the CDR3 is 16 residues.

The CDR3 region is CATRDSYEQYF. The DNA of the CDR3 is TGTGCCACCAGGGACAGCTACGAGCAGTACTTC. The rearrangement links TRBV2 to TRBJ2-7, with 7 bases lining up with TRBD1. J gave up 3 bases and V 10 bases, and 3 bases lay outside the gene matches. CDR3 length: 11 amino acids. Germline CDR1 reads SNHLY; CDR2 reads FYNNEI.

This CDR3 reads CASSSGTWETQYF. CDR3 nucleotide sequence: TGCGCCAGCAGCTCAGGGACTTGGGAGACCCAGTACTTC. The chain carries TRBV4-3 and TRBJ2-5, with D tentatively TRBD2 (6 bases). Trimming stripped 5 bases from V and 5 bases from J, with 12 bases between. Per germline, CDR1 LGHNA and CDR2 YSLEER. The CDR3 has 13 residues.

The chain recombines TRBV11-3 with TRBJ2-5; TRBD2 might be the D (6 bases). The germline V gene has CDR1 SGHNT and CDR2 YENEEA. V was trimmed by 5 bases and J by 4 bases, leaving 20 bases between them. This CDR3 region has 16 residues. CDR3 bases: TGTGCCAGCAGCCCCGGGACCGCAGCCGGGGGAGAGACCCAGTACTTC. Protein product: CASSPGTAAGGETQYF.

The chain links TRBV6-1 to TRBJ1-1, with 7 bases that match TRBD1. In germline, CDR1 is MNHNS, CDR2 SASEGT. Trimming cost V 1 base and J 6 bases; bases outside gene matches: 2. CDR3 size: 13 residues. CDR3 DNA: TGTGCCAGCAGTGAAGACAGGGGCGCTGAAGCTTTCTTT. Its protein product is CASSEDRGAEAFF.

The chain combines TRBV7-8 with TRBJ2-1, with a tentative D call TRBD2 (6 bases). The CDR3 runs 18 residues. Deletions cut 2 bases from V and 4 bases from J, with 21 bases between. CDR1 and CDR2 from the germline V gene are SGHVS and FQNEAQ. The CDR3 bases are TGTGCCAGCAGCTTAAGTTCGTCACAAGCGGGTTTTTACAATGAGCAGTTCTTC. This sequence encodes CASSLSSSQAGFYNEQFF.

The CDR3 DNA reads TGTGCCAGCAGTCCGCGACCCTCCAGGCAGCCCCAGCATTTT. Its protein is CASSPRPSRQPQHF. This rearrangement joins TRBV6-5 to TRBJ1-5; D not certain. V gave up 5 bases and J gave up 7 bases, with 15 bases separating them. CDR1 and CDR2 from the germline V gene are MNHEY and SVGAGI. The CDR3 covers 14 residues.

The rearrangement uses TRBV9 and TRBJ2-2, with 13 bases fitting TRBD2. The germline gives CDR1 SGDLS, CDR2 YYNGEE. The ends lost 3 bases at V and 7 bases at J; junction bases unmatched: 6. The CDR3 is made up of 16 amino acids. This chain's CDR3 is CASSATSGRAFGELFF. The CDR3 DNA follows: TGTGCCAGCAGCGCTACTAGCGGGAGGGCCTTCGGGGAGCTGTTTTTT.